The sequence of this T cell receptor beta chain was determined in a study of CD8+ T cells in alopecia areata. General study results and limits: It was observed that many expanded lesional clones persisted in scalp and blood during tofacitinib.

V gave up 1 base and J gave up 5 bases, with 11 bases separating them. This CDR3 comprises 13 residues. The V gene's germline CDR1 is GTSNPN and CDR2 SVGIG (reference sequence). About this clone: As yet, its antigen is unknown.

Extraction and reverse transcription of RNA yielded cDNA as the sequencing template. The method was immunoSEQ multiplex PCR; TCRdb's version includes in-frame clones alone and lacks a portion of them. The data contain about 160,000 clones, around 71% of them singletons. Treatment denoted: oral pan-JAK inhibitor, 5-10 mg twice daily. Here the sequenced sample was CD4+ T cells sorted from blood, taken at week 4, from a patient treated with tofacitinib. The receptor was derived from a human donor with alopecia areata. J is TRBJ1-1 and V is TRBV30; D unresolved. The CDR3 nucleotides are TGTGCCTGGAGTGGGGAGGGCGATACTGAAGCTTTCTTT. Amino acids: CAWSGEGDTEAFF.